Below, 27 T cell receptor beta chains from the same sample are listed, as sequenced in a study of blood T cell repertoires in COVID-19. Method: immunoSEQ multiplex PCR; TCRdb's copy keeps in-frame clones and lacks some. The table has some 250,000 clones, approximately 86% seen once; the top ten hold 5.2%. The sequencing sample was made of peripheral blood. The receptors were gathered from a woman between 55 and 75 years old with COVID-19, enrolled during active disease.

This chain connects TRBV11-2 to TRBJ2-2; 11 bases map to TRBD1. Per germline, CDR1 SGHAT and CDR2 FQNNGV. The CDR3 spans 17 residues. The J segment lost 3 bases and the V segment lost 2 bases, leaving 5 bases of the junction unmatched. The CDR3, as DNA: TGTGCCAGCAGCTTAACCCGGGACAGGGGGGACACCGGGGAGCTGTTTTTT. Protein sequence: CASSLTRDRGDTGELFF. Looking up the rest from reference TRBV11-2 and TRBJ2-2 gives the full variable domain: EAGVAQSPRYKIIEKRQSVAFWCNPISGHATLYWYQQILGQGPKLLIQFQNNGVVDDSQLPKDRFSAERLKGVDSTLKIQPAKLEDSAVYLCASSLTRDRGDTGELFFGEGSRLTVL.

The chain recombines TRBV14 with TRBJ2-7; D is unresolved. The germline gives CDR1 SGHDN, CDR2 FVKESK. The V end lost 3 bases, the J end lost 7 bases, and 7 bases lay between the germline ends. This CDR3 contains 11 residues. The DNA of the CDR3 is TGTGCCAGCAGCCAGGCGGTGGAGCAGTACTTC. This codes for CASSQAVEQYF.

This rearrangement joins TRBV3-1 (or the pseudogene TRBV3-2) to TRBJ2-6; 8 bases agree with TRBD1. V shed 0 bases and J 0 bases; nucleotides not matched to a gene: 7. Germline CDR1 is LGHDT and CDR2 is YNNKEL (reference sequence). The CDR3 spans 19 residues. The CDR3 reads CASSQEPGQALSGANVLTF. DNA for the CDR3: TGTGCCAGCAGCCAAGAACCGGGACAGGCCCTCTCTGGGGCCAACGTCCTGACTTTC.

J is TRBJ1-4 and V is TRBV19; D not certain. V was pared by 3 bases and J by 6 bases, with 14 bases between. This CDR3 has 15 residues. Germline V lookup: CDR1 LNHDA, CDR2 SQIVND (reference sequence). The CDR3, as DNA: TGTGCCAGTAGTATCTCCAGAAACCGTCATGAAAAACTGTTTTTT. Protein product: CASSISRNRHEKLFF.

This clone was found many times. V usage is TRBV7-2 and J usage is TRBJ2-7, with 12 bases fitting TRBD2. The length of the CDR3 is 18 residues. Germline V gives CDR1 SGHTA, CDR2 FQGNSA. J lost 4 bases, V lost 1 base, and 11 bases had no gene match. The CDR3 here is CASSLVGWTSGTMYEQYF. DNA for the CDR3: TGTGCCAGCAGCTTAGTTGGTTGGACTAGCGGGACTATGTACGAGCAGTACTTC.

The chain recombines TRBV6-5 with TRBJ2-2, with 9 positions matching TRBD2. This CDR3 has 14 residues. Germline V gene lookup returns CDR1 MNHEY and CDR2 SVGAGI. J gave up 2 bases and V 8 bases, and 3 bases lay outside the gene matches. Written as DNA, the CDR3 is TGTGCCAGCGAACTAGCGGGTAACACCGGGGAGCTGTTTTTT. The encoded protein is CASELAGNTGELFF.

The CDR3: CAWSVTLAVGTQYF. The CDR3 DNA reads TGTGCCTGGAGTGTAACACTAGCGGTAGGGACCCAGTACTTC. This rearrangement joins TRBV30 to TRBJ2-5; 8 bases line up with TRBD2. In germline, CDR1 is GTSNPN, CDR2 SVGIG (reference sequence). V gave up 0 bases and J gave up 7 bases; unmatched junction bases: 7. The CDR3 has 14 residues. The full variable domain, completed using reference TRBV30 and TRBJ2-5, is SQTIHQWPATLVQPVGSPLSLECTVEGTSNPNLYWYRQAAGRGLQLLFYSVGIGQISSEVPQNLSASRPQDRQFILSSKKLLLSDSGFYLCAWSVTLAVGTQYFGPGTRLLVL.

CDR3 amino acids: CASRLEGPNTGELFF. For the CDR3, the DNA is TGTGCCAGCAGGCTGGAGGGACCGAACACCGGGGAGCTGTTTTTT. This chain connects TRBV28 to TRBJ2-2, with D possibly matching TRBD2 (6 bases). CDR1 is MDHEN, CDR2 SYDVKM, per germline. Trimming took 6 bases from V and 0 from J, leaving 11 bases between them. The length of the CDR3 is 15 residues.

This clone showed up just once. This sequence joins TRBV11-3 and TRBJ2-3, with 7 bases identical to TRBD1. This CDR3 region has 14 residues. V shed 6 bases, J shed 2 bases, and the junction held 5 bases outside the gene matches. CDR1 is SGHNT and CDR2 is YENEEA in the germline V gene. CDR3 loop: CASSRGQITDTQYF. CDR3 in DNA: TGTGCCAGCAGTAGGGGACAGATCACAGATACGCAGTATTTT.

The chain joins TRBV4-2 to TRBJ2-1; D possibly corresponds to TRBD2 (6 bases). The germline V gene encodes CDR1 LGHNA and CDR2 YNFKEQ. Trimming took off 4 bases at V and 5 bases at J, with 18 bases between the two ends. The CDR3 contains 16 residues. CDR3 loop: CASSRRSRGANNEQFF. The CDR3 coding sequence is TGTGCCAGCAGCCGACGGTCTCGCGGGGCCAACAATGAGCAGTTCTTC.

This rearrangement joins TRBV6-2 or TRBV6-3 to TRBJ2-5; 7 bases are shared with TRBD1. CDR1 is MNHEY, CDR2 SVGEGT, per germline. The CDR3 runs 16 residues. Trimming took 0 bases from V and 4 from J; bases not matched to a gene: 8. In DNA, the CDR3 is TGTGCCAGCAGTTACTCCCAATGGACAGGAGGAGAGACCCAGTACTTC. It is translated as CASSYSQWTGGETQYF.

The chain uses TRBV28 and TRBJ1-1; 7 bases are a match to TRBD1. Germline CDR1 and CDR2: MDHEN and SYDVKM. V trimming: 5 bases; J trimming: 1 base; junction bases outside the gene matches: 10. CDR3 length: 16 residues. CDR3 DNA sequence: TGTGCCAGCAGTCCCTTACAGGGGTGGGCGAACACTGAAGCTTTCTTT. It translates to CASSPLQGWANTEAFF.

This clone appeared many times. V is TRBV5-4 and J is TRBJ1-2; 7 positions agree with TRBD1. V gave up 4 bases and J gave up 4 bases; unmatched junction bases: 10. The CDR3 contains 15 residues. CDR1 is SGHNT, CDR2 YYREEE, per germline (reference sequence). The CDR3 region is CASSTQGTGGYGYTF. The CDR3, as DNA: TGTGCCAGCAGCACACAGGGGACCGGGGGCTATGGCTACACCTTC.

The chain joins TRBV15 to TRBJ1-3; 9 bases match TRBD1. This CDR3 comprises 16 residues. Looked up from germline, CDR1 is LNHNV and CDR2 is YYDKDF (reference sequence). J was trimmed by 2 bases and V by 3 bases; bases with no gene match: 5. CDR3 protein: CATSRGQGFAGNTIYF. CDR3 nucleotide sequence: TGTGCCACCAGCAGGGGACAGGGCTTTGCTGGAAACACCATATATTTT.

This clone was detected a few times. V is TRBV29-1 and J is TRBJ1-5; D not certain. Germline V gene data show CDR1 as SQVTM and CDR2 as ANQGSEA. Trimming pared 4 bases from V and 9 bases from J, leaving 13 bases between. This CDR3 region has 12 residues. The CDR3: CSVALGSGPQHF. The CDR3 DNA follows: TGCAGCGTTGCACTCGGGTCCGGGCCCCAGCATTTT. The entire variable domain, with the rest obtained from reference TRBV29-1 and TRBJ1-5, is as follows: SAVISQKPSRDICQRGTSLTIQCQVDSQVTMMFWYRQQPGQSLTLIATANQGSEATYESGFVIDKFPISRPNLTFSTLTVSNMSPEDSSIYLCSVALGSGPQHFGDGTRLSIL.

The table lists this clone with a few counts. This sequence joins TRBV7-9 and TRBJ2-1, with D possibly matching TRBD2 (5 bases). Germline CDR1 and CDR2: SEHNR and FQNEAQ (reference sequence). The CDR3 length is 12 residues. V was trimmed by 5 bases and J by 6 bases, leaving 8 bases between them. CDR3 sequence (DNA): TGTGCCAGCAGCCCTAGCCTCAATGAGCAGTTCTTC. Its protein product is CASSPSLNEQFF. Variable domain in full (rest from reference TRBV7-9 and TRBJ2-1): DTGVSQNPRHKITKRGQNVTFRCDPISEHNRLYWYRQTLGQGPEFLTYFQNEAQLEKSRLLSDRFSAERPKGSFSTLEIQRTEQGDSAMYLCASSPSLNEQFFGPGTRLTVL.

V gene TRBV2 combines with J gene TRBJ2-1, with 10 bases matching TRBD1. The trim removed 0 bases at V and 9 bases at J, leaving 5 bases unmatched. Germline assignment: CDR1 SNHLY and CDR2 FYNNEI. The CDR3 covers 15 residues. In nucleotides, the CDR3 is TGTGCCAGCAGTGAAGCCCGGACAGGGGGAGGTGAGCAGTTCTTC. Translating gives CASSEARTGGGEQFF.

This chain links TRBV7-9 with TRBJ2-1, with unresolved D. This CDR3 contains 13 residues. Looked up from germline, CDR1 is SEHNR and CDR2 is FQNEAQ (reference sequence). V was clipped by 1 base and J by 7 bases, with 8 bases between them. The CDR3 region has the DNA TGTGCCAGCAGCTTAGACAGATTGAATGAGCAGTTCTTC. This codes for CASSLDRLNEQFF. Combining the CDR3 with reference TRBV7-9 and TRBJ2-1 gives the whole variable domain DTGVSQNPRHKITKRGQNVTFRCDPISEHNRLYWYRQTLGQGPEFLTYFQNEAQLEKSRLLSDRFSAERPKGSFSTLEIQRTEQGDSAMYLCASSLDRLNEQFFGPGTRLTVL.

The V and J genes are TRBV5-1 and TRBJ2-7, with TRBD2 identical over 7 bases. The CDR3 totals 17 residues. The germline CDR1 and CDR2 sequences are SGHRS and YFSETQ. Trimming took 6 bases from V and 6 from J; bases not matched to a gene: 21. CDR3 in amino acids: CASTPGGSGPGVGEQYF. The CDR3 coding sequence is TGCGCCAGCACCCCCGGGGGTAGCGGGCCGGGGGTTGGCGAGCAGTACTTC.

CDR3 bases: TGCGCCAGCAGCGCCAGACAGGGAACCGGAAACACCATATATTTT. Encoded protein: CASSARQGTGNTIYF. The chain recombines TRBV5-1 with TRBJ1-3; 7 bases map to TRBD1. The CDR3 totals 15 residues. V shed 4 bases and J 4 bases; nucleotides not matched to a gene: 8. Germline CDR1 reads SGHRS; CDR2 reads YFSETQ.

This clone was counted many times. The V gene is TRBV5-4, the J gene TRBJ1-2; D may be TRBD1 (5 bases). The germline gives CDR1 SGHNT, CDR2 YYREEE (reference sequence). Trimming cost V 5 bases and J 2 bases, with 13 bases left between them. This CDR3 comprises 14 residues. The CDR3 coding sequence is TGTGCCAGCAGTGGGGGGGAATCGAACTATGGCTACACCTTC. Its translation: CASSGGESNYGYTF.

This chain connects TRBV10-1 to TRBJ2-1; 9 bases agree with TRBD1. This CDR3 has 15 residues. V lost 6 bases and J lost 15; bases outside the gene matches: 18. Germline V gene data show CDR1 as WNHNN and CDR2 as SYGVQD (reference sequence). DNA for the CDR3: TGCGCCAGCAGGGGGGCCGGACAGGGGAGCGGTGGGCTGTTCTTC. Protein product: CASRGAGQGSGGLFF.

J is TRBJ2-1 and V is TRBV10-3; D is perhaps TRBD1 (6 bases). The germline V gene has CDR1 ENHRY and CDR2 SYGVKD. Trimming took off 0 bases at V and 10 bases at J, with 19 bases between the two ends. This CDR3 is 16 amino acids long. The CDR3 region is CAISESTTGTYGEQFF. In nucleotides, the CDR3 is TGTGCCATCAGTGAGTCGACGACAGGCACCTACGGGGAGCAGTTCTTC.

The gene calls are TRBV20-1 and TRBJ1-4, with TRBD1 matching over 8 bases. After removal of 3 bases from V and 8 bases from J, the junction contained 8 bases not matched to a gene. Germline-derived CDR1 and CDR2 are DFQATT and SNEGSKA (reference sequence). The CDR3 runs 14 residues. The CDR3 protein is CSASSTGGREKLFF. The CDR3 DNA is TGCAGTGCTAGTTCCACAGGGGGTCGAGAAAAACTGTTTTTT.

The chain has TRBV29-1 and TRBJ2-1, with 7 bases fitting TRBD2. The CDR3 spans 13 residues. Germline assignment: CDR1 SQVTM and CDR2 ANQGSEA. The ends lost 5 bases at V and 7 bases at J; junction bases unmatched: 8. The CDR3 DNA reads TGCAGCGTTTCTGGCGGGGGAAGGAATGAGCAGTTCTTC. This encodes CSVSGGGRNEQFF.

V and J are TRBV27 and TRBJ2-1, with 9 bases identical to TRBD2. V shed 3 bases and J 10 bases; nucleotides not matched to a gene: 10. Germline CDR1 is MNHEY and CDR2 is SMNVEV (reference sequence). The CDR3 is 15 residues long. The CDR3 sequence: CASSFSVAGAHEQFF. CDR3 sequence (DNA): TGTGCCAGCAGTTTCTCCGTAGCGGGAGCTCACGAGCAGTTCTTC.

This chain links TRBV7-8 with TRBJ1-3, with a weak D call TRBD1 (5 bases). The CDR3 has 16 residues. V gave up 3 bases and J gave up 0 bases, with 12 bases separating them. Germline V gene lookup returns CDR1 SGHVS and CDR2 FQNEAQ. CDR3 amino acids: CASSLQTAGSGNTIYF. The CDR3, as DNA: TGTGCCAGCAGCTTGCAGACAGCGGGCTCTGGAAACACCATATATTTT. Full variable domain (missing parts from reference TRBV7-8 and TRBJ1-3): GAGVSQSPRYKVAKRGQDVALRCDPISGHVSLFWYQQALGQGPEFLTYFQNEAQLDKSGLPSDRFFAERPEGSVSTLKIQRTQQEDSAVYLCASSLQTAGSGNTIYFGEGSWLTVV.